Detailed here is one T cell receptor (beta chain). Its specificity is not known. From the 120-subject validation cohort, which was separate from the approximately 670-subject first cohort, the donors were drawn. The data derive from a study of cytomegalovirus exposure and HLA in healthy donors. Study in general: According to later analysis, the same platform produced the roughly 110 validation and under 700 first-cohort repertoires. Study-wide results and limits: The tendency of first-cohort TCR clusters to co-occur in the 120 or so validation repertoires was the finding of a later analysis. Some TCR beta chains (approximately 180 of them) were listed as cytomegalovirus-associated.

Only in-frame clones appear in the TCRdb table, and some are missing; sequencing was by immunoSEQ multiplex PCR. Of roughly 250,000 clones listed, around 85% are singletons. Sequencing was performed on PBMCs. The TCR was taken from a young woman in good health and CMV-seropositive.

The CDR3: CASSNGLAGDEQYF. CDR3 coding DNA: TGCGCCAGCAGTAATGGCCTAGCGGGAGACGAGCAGTACTTC. This rearrangement joins TRBV10-1 to TRBJ2-7; TRBD2 matches 10 bases. J lost 5 bases, V lost 5 bases, and 6 bases had no gene match. Per the germline V gene, CDR1 is WNHNN and CDR2 is SYGVQD (reference sequence). CDR3 length: 14 residues.